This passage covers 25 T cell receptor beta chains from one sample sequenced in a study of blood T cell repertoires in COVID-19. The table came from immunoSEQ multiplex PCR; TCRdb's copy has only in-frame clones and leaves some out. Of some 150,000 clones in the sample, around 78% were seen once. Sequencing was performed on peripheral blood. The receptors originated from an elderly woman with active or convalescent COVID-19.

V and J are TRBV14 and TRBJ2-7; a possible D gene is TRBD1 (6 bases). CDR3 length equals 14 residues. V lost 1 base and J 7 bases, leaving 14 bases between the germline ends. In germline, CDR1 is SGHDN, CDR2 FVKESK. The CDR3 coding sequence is TGTGCCAGCAGCCAAGTCGTCAGGGGCTGGGAGCAGTACTTC. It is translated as CASSQVVRGWEQYF.

CDR3 in DNA: TGTGCCAGCAGCCAAAGGACAGGTTCCTCTGGAAACACCATATATTTT. Amino acid sequence: CASSQRTGSSGNTIYF. The rearrangement joins TRBV3-1 (or the pseudogene TRBV3-2) to TRBJ1-3; 7 nucleotides match TRBD1. The CDR3 sequence is 16 residues long. From germline, CDR1 is LGHDT and CDR2 YNNKEL (reference sequence). Unmatched junction bases numbered 4, after V lost 2 bases and J lost 0 bases.

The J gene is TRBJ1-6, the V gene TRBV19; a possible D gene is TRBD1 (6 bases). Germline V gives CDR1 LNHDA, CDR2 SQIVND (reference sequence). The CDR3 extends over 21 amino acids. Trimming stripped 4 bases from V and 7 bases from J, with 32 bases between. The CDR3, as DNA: TGTGCCAGTAGTAAGTCCCCGGCCGGGACAACCATTGACCACTCGAATTCACCCCTCCACTTT. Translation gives CASSKSPAGTTIDHSNSPLHF.

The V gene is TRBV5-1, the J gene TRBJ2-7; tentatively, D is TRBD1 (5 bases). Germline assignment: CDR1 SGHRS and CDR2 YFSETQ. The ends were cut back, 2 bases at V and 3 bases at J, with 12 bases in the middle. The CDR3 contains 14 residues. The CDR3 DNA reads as TGCGCCAGCAGCTTCCTTTACGACAGCTACGAGCAGTACTTC. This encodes CASSFLYDSYEQYF.

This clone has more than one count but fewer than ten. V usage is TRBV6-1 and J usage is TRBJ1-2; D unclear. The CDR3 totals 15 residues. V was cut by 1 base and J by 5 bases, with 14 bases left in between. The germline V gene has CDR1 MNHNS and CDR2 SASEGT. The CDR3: CASSEVRSTRYGYTF. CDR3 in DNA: TGTGCCAGCAGTGAAGTGAGATCCACCAGGTATGGCTACACCTTC.

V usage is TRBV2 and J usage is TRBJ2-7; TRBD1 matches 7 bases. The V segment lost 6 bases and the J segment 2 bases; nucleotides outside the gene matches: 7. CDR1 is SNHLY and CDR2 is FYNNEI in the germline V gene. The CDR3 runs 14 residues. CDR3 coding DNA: TGTGCCAGCAGGATTGGACAGGTGGCCTACGAGCAGTACTTC. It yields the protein CASRIGQVAYEQYF.

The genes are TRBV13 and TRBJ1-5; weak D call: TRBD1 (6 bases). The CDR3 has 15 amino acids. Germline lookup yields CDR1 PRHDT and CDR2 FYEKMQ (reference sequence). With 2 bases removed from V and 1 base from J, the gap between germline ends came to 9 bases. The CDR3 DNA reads TGTGCCAGCAGCTTATCAGGACAGAGCAATCAGCCCCAGCATTTT. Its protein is CASSLSGQSNQPQHF. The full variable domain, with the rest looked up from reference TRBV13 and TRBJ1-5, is AAGVIQSPRHLIKEKRETATLKCYPIPRHDTVYWYQQGPGQDPQFLISFYEKMQSDKGSIPDRFSAQQFSDYHSELNMSSLELGDSALYFCASSLSGQSNQPQHFGDGTRLSIL.

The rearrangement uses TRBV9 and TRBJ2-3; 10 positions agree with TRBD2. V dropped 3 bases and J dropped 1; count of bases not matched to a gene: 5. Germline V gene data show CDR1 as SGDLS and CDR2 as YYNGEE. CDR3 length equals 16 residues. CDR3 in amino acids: CASSARLAGGTDTQYF. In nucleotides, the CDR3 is TGTGCCAGCAGCGCGAGGCTAGCGGGGGGCACAGATACGCAGTATTTT.

The DNA of the CDR3 is TGTGCCAGCAGTGCACAACCGGGACAGGGTTTCGCAATATGGAATTCACCCCTCCACTTT. Its translation is CASSAQPGQGFAIWNSPLHF. The chain is built from TRBV2 and TRBJ1-6, with 9 bases aligning to TRBD1. Germline V gene data show CDR1 as SNHLY and CDR2 as FYNNEI. The V segment lost 4 bases and the J segment 7 bases; nucleotides outside the gene matches: 20. The CDR3 spans 20 residues.

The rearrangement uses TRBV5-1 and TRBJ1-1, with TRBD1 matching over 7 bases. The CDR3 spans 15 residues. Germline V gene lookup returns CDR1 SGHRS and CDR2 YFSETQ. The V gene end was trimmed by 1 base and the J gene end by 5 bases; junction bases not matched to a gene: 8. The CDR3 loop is CASSLTTGVRTEAFF. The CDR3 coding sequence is TGCGCCAGCAGCTTGACTACAGGGGTTAGGACTGAAGCTTTCTTT.

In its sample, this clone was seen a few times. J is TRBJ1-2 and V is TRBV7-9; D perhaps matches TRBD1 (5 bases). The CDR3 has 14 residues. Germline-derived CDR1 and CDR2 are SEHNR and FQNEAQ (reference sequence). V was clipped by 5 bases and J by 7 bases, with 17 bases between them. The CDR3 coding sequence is TGTGCCAGCAGCCCGGGGGGGAATTCGGGTGGCTACACCTTC. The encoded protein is CASSPGGNSGGYTF.

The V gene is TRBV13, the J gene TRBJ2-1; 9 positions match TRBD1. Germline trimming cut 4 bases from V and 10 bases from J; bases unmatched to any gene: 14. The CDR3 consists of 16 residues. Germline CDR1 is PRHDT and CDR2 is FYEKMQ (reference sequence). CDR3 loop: CASSSGQGLRVLEQFF. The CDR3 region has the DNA TGTGCCAGCAGCTCAGGACAGGGGCTCCGTGTTCTCGAGCAGTTCTTC.

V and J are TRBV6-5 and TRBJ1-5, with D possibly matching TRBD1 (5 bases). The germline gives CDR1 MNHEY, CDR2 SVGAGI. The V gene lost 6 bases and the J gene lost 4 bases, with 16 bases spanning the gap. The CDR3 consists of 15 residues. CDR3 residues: CASRQRSGRNQPQHF. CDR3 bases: TGTGCCAGCAGGCAACGATCAGGGCGAAATCAGCCCCAGCATTTT.

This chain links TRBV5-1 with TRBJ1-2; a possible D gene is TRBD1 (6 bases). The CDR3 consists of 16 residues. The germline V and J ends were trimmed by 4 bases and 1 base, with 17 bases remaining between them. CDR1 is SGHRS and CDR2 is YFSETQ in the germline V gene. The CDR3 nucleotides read TGCGCCAGCAGCACGCGACAGGATCCCCGTAACTATGGCTACACCTTC. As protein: CASSTRQDPRNYGYTF.

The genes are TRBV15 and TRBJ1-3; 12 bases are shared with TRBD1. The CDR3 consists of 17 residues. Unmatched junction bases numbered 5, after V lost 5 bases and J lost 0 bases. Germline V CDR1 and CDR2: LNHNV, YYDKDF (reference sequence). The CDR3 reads CATSSGQGAYSGNTIYF. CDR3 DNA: TGTGCCACCAGCTCGGGACAGGGGGCTTACTCTGGAAACACCATATATTTT.

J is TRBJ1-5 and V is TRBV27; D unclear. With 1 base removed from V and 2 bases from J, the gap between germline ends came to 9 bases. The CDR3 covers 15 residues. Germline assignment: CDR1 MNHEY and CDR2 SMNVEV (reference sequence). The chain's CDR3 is CASSLLAGGNQPQHF. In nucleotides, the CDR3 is TGTGCCAGCAGTTTATTGGCCGGGGGCAATCAGCCCCAGCATTTT.

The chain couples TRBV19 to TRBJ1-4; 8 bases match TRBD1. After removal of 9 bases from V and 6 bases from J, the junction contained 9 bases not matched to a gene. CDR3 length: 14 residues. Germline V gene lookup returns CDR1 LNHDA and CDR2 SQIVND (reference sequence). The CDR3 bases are TGTGCCAGCTATAACAGGGGGGTCGATGAAAAACTGTTTTTT. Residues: CASYNRGVDEKLFF.

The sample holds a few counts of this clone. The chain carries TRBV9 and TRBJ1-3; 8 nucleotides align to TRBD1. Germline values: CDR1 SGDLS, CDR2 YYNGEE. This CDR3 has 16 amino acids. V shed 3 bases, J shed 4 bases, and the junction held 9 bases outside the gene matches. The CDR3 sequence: CASSGTGGQGGNTIYF. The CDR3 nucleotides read TGTGCCAGCAGCGGGACTGGAGGACAGGGAGGAAACACCATATATTTT.

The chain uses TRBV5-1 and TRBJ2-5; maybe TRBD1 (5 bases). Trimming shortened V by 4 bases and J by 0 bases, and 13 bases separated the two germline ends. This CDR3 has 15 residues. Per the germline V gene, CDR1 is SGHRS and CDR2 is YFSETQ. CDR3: CASSLPTGYQETQYF. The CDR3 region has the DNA TGCGCCAGCAGCCTGCCAACAGGCTACCAAGAGACCCAGTACTTC.

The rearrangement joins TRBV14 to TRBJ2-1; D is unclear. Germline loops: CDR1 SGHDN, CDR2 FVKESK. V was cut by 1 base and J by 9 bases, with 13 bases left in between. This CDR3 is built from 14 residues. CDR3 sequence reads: CASSQGSSIAEQFF. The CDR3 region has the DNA TGTGCCAGCAGCCAAGGGAGTAGCATAGCTGAGCAGTTCTTC.

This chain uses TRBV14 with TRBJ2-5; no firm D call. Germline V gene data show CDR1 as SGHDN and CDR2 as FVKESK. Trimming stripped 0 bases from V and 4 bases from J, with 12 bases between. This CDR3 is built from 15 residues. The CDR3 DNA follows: TGTGCCAGCAGCCAAGATCTTCGGTCACGAGAGACCCAGTACTTC. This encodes CASSQDLRSRETQYF. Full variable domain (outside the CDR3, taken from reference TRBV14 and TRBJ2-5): EAGVTQFPSHSVIEKGQTVTLRCDPISGHDNLYWYRRVMGKEIKFLLHFVKESKQDESGMPNNRFLAERTGGTYSTLKVQPAELEDSGVYFCASSQDLRSRETQYFGPGTRLLVL.

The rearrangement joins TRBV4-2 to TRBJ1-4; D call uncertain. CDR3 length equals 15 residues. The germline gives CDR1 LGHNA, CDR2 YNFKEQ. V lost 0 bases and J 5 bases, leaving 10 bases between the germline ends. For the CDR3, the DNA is TGTGCCAGCAGCCAAGATCCGGGATACAATGAAAAACTGTTTTTT. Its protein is CASSQDPGYNEKLFF.

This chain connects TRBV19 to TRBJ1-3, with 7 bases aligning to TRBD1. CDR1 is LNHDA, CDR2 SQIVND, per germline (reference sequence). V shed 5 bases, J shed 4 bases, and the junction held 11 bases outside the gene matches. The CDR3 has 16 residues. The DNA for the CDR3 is TGTGCCAGTAGTCTTCACAGGGGTTCGGGAGGAAACACCATATATTTT. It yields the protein CASSLHRGSGGNTIYF.

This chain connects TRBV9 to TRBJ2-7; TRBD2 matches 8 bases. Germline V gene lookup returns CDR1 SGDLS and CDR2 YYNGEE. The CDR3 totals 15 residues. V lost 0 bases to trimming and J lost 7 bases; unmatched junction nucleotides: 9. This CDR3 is CASSVATSGGAEQYF. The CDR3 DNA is TGTGCCAGCAGCGTAGCTACGTCGGGAGGGGCTGAGCAGTACTTC.

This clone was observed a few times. CDR3 nucleotides: TGTGCCAGCAGCTTAGGTTACCCGTTAGGAGGGAGGCATCAGCCCCAGCATTTT. Protein: CASSLGYPLGGRHQPQHF. The chain recombines TRBV7-2 with TRBJ1-5; no clear D gene. Trimming shortened V by 1 base and J by 5 bases, and 21 bases separated the two germline ends. This CDR3 spans 18 amino acids. Per germline, CDR1 SGHTA and CDR2 FQGNSA. The variable domain in full, completed from reference TRBV7-2 and TRBJ1-5, reads GAGVSQSPSNKVTEKGKDVELRCDPISGHTALYWYRQSLGQGLEFLIYFQGNSAPDKSGLPSDRFSAERTGGSVSTLTIQRTQQEDSAVYLCASSLGYPLGGRHQPQHFGDGTRLSIL.